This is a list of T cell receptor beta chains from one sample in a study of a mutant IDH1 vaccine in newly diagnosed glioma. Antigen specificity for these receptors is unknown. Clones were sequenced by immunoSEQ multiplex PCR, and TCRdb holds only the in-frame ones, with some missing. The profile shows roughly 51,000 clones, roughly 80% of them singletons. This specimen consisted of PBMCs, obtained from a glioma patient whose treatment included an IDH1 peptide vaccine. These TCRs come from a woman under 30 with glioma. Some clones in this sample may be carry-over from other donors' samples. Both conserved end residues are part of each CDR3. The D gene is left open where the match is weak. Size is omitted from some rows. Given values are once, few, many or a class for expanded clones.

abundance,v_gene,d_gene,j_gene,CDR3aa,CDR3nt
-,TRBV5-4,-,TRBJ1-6,CASSLAGGAANNSPLHF,TGTGCCAGCAGCTTGGCGGGGGGGGCAGCAAATAATTCACCCCTCCACTTT
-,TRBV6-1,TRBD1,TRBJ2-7,CASSEQTGQGGKQYF,TGTGCCAGCAGTGAACAGACGGGACAGGGTGGGAAACAGTACTTC
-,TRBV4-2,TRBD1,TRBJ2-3,CASSQERGQGADTQYF,TGTGCCAGCAGCCAAGAACGTGGACAGGGCGCAGATACGCAGTATTTT
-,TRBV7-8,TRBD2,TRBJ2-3,CASSLAGLAGDLDTQYF,TGTGCCAGCAGCTTAGCGGGACTAGCGGGGGATTTGGATACGCAGTATTTT
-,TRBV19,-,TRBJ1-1,CASSIVGGVTEAFF,TGTGCCAGTAGTATAGTAGGGGGGGTCACTGAAGCTTTCTTT
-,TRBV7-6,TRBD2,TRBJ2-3,CASSLATSGSTDTQYF,TGTGCCAGCAGCTTAGCGACTAGCGGGAGTACAGATACGCAGTATTTT
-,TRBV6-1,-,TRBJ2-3,CASSEAARLDTQYF,TGTGCCAGCAGTGAAGCGGCAAGGCTAGATACGCAGTATTTT
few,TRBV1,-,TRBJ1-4,CTSSQSRGNEKLFF,TGCACCAGCAGCCAATCGAGAGGGAATGAAAAACTGTTTTTT
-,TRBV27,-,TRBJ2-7,CASSNRVPPHEQYF,TGTGCCAGCAGTAACCGGGTACCGCCCCACGAGCAGTACTTC
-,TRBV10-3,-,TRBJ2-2,CAISERGTGELFF,TGTGCCATCAGTGAGAGGGGTACCGGGGAGCTGTTTTTT
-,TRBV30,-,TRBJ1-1,CAWSPRAGDEAFF,TGTGCCTGGAGTCCGAGGGCAGGGGATGAAGCTTTCTTT
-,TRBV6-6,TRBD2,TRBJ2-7,CASSSGRAYEQYF,TGTGCCAGCTCTAGCGGGAGGGCCTACGAGCAGTACTTC
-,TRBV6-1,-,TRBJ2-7,CASKWGISYEQYF,TGTGCCAGCAAATGGGGCATCTCCTACGAGCAGTACTTC
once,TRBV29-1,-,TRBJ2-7,CSVLTARSSYEQYF,TGCAGCGTCTTGACAGCCAGGAGCTCCTACGAGCAGTACTTC
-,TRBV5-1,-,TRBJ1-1,CASSLTRNTEAFF,TGCGCCAGCAGCTTGACCAGGAACACTGAAGCTTTCTTT
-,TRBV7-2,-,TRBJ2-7,CASSSSRGPTEKYF,TGTGCCAGCAGCTCTAGCCGGGGCCCAACGGAGAAGTACTTC
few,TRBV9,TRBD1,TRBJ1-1,CASSSGQGLNTEAFF,TGTGCCAGCAGCTCTGGACAGGGGTTGAACACTGAAGCTTTCTTT
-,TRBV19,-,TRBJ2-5,CATSRLFQETQYF,TGTGCCACAAGCAGACTCTTCCAAGAGACCCAGTACTTC
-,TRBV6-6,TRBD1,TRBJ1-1,CASSFGQGRKDTEAFF,TGTGCCAGCAGTTTCGGACAGGGGAGAAAGGACACTGAAGCTTTCTTT
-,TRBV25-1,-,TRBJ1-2,CASSLSGARGYTF,TGTGCCAGCAGTCTCAGTGGGGCTCGGGGCTACACCTTC
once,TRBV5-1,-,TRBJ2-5,CASSLAGDQTQYF,TGCGCCAGCAGCTTGGCAGGAGATCAGACCCAGTACTTC
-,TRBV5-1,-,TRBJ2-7,CASSPRQEGSYEQYF,TGCGCCAGCAGCCCGAGACAGGAGGGGTCCTACGAGCAGTACTTC
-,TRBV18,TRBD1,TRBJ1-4,CASSRDRADGEKLFF,TGTGCCAGCTCTCGGGACAGGGCCGACGGGGAAAAACTGTTTTTT
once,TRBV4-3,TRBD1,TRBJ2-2,CASSPGQGRAGELFF,TGCGCCAGCAGCCCCGGACAGGGCAGGGCCGGGGAGCTGTTTTTT
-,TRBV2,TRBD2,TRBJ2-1,CASNLNGGAYNEQFF,TGTGCCAGCAATCTGAACGGGGGGGCCTACAATGAGCAGTTCTTC
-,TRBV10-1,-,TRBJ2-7,CASSEGSEQYF,TGCGCCAGCAGTGAGGGGAGCGAGCAGTACTTC
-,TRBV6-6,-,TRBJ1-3,CASSYGAGNTIYF,TGTGCCAGCAGTTATGGGGCGGGAAACACCATATATTTT
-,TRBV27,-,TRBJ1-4,CASSFRDGGEKLFF,TGTGCCAGCAGCTTCCGGGACGGTGGGGAAAAACTGTTTTTT
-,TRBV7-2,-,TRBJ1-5,CASRSGQFNQPQHF,TGTGCCAGCAGATCCGGACAGTTCAATCAGCCCCAGCATTTT
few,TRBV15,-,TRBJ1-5,CATSRGISNQPQHF,TGTGCCACCAGCAGAGGGATTAGCAATCAGCCCCAGCATTTT
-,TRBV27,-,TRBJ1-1,CASSLSRRTEAFF,TGTGCCAGCAGTTTATCACGACGCACTGAAGCTTTCTTT
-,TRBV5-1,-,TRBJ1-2,CASSRGDVSNYGYTF,TGCGCCAGCAGCCGGGGGGACGTTTCTAACTATGGCTACACCTTC
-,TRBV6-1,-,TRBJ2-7,CASSGEQYF,TGTGCCAGCAGTGGCGAGCAGTACTTC
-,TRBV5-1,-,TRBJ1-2,CASSAASTGGWYGYTF,TGCGCCAGCAGCGCCGCGTCCACAGGCGGGTGGTATGGCTACACCTTC
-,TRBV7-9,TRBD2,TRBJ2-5,CASSLVGRAETQYF,TGTGCCAGCAGCTTAGTAGGGAGGGCAGAGACCCAGTACTTC
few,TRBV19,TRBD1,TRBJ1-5,CASSIFGQGGQPQHF,TGTGCCAGTAGTATATTTGGACAGGGGGGTCAGCCCCAGCATTTT
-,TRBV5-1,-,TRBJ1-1,CASSFGRSTGSEAFF,TGCGCCAGCAGCTTTGGACGGTCGACGGGCTCTGAAGCTTTCTTT
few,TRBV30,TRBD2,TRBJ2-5,CAWRTGLAGAKETQYF,TGTGCCTGGAGGACGGGACTAGCGGGGGCTAAAGAGACCCAGTACTTC
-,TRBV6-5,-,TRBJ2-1,CASSPGSYNEQFF,TGTGCCAGCAGTCCCGGATCCTACAATGAGCAGTTCTTC
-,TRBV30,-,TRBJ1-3,CAWSVPGNTIYF,TGTGCCTGGAGTGTTCCGGGGAACACCATATATTTT
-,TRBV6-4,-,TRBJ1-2,CASSLYSGPTGDYYGYTF,TGTGCCAGCAGCCTATACAGTGGACCGACAGGCGATTACTATGGCTACACCTTC
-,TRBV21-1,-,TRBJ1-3,CASSKPPGQGTPSGNTIYF,TGTGCCAGCAGCAAACCCCCGGGACAGGGAACCCCCTCTGGAAACACCATATATTTT
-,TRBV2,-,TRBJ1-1,CASSEGKGGLVEAFF,TGTGCCAGCAGTGAGGGGAAGGGGGGGCTCGTTGAAGCTTTCTTT
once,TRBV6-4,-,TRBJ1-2,CASSEPQRGLGGYTF,TGTGCCAGCAGTGAACCACAACGGGGTCTAGGTGGCTACACCTTC
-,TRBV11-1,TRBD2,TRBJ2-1,CASSPWTSAGSNEQFF,TGTGCCAGCAGCCCCTGGACTAGCGCCGGGTCCAATGAGCAGTTCTTC
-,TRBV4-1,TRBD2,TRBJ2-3,CASSQSPGSGRVVDTQYF,TGCGCCAGCAGCCAATCCCCGGGCAGCGGGAGGGTGGTAGATACGCAGTATTTT
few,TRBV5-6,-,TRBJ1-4,CASSLASQVSAEKLFF,TGTGCCAGCAGCTTGGCCTCTCAGGTTTCTGCTGAAAAACTGTTTTTT
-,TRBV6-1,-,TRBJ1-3,CASSGWGAGNTIYF,TGTGCCAGCAGTGGGTGGGGGGCTGGAAACACCATATATTTT